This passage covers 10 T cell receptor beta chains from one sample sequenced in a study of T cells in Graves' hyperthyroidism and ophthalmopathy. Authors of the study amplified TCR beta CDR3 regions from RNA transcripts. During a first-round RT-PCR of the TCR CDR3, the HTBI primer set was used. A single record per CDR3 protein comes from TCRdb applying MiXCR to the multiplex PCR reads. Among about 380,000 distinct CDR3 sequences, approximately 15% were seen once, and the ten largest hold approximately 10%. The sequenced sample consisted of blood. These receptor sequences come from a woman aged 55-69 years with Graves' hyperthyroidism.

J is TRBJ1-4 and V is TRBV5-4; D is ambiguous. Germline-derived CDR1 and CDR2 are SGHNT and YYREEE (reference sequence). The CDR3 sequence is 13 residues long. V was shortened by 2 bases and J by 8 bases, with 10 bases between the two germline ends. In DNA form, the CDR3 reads TGTGCCAGCAGCTTCAAAGGAGAGGAAAAACTGTTTTTT. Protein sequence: CASSFKGEEKLFF.

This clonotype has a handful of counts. The CDR3 is CASSWPGQGLREQYF. The CDR3 region has the DNA TGTGCCAGCAGCTGGCCGGGACAGGGACTAAGAGAGCAGTACTTC. V is TRBV13 and J is TRBJ2-7, with 9 bases identical to TRBD1. This CDR3 spans 15 amino acids. Trimming removed 4 bases from V and 7 bases from J; junction bases left unmatched: 11. The germline V gene has CDR1 PRHDT and CDR2 FYEKMQ (reference sequence).

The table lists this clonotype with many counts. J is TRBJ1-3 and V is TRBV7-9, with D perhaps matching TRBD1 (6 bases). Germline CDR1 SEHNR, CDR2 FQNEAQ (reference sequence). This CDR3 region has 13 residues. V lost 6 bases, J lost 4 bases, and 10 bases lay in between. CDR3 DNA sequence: TGTGCCAGCAGGAGGGGGTTCGGAAACACCATATATTTT. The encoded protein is CASRRGFGNTIYF. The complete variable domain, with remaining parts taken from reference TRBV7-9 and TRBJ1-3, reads DTGVSQNPRHKITKRGQNVTFRCDPISEHNRLYWYRQTLGQGPEFLTYFQNEAQLEKSRLLSDRFSAERPKGSFSTLEIQRTEQGDSAMYLCASRRGFGNTIYFGEGSWLTVV.

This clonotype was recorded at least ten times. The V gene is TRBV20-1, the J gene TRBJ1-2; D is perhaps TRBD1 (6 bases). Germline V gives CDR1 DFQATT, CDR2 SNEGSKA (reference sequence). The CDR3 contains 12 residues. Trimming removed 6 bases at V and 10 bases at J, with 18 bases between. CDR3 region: CSAEGGHIYYTF. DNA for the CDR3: TGCAGTGCGGAGGGGGGACATATCTACTACACCTTC.

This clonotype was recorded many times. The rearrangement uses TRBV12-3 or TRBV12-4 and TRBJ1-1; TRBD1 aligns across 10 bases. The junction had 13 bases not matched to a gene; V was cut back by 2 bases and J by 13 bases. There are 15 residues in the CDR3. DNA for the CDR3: TGTGCCAGCAGTTTACAAATGGGCGGGACAGGGGATGATTTCTTT. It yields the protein CASSLQMGGTGDDFF.

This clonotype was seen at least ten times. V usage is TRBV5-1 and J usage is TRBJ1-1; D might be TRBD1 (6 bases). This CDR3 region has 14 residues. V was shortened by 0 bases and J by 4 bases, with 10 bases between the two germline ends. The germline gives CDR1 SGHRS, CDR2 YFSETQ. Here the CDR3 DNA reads TGCGCCAGCAGCTTGGAAGGGGGAGGCACTGAAGCTTTCTTT. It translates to CASSLEGGGTEAFF.

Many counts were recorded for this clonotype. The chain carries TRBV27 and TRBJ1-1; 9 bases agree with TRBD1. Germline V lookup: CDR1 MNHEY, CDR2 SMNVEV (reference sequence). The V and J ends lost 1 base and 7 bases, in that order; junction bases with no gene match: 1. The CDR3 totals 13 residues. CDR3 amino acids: CASSLYRGHEAFF. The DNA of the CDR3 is TGTGCCAGCAGTTTATACAGGGGGCATGAAGCTTTCTTT.

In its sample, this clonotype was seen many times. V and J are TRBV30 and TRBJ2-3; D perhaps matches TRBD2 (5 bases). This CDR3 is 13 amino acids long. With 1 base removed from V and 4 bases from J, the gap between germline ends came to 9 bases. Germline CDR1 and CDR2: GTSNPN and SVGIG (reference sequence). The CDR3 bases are TGTGCCTGGAGTGGGCTAGCCCCAGATACGCAGTATTTT. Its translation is CAWSGLAPDTQYF.

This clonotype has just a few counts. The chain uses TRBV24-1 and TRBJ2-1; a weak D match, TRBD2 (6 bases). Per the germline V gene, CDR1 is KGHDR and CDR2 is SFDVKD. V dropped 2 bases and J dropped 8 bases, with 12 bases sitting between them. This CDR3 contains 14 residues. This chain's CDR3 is CATSDSPRLDEQFF. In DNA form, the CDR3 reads TGTGCCACCAGTGATTCCCCCCGACTAGATGAGCAGTTCTTC.

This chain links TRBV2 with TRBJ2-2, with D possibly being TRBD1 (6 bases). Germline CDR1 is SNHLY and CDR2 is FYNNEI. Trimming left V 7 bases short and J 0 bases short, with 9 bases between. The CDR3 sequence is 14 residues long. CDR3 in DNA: TGTGCCAGCATGGACAGCTCGAACACCGGGGAGCTGTTTTTT. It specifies CASMDSSNTGELFF.